Listed below are T cell receptor beta chains from one sample, sequenced in a study of blood T cell repertoires in COVID-19. Some clones are missing from TCRdb's copy, which holds only in-frame ones; the method was immunoSEQ multiplex PCR. The profile shows 100,000 to 150,000 clones, about four fifths of them singletons. Source material: peripheral blood. The receptors derive from a man in his 60s with acute or convalescent COVID-19. The CDR3 runs from the conserved cysteine through the conserved F or W. The D gene is left open where the match is weak. Some rows mark clone size as missing; the rest say once, few, many or name a class of expanded clone.

clone size | J gene | V gene | D gene | CDR3 protein | CDR3 DNA
NA | TRBJ1-4 | TRBV28 | NA | CASSLYPIGANEKLFF | TGTGCCAGCAGCCTCTACCCGATCGGGGCTAATGAAAAACTGTTTTTT
NA | TRBJ1-2 | TRBV4-1 | NA | CASSQEPVLNYGYTF | TGCGCCAGCAGCCAAGAGCCGGTCCTGAACTATGGCTACACCTTC
few | TRBJ1-2 | TRBV13 | TRBD1 | CASSHPTTGNYGYTF | TGTGCCAGCAGCCATCCCACGACAGGGAACTATGGCTACACCTTC
NA | TRBJ1-5 | TRBV28 | NA | CAHGVVGNQPQHF | TGTGCCCACGGGGTCGTCGGCAATCAGCCCCAGCATTTT
NA | TRBJ2-5 | TRBV28 | TRBD2 | CASRLTSGRAQETQYF | TGTGCCAGCAGACTAACTAGCGGGAGGGCCCAAGAGACCCAGTACTTC
NA | TRBJ2-7 | TRBV5-1 | TRBD2 | CASRPGLAGFFSYEQYF | TGCGCCAGCAGACCGGGACTAGCGGGATTCTTCTCCTACGAGCAGTACTTC
NA | TRBJ1-2 | TRBV7-3 | TRBD1 | CASSPQGVDYGYTF | TGTGCCAGCAGTCCCCAGGGGGTTGACTATGGCTACACCTTC
NA | TRBJ1-1 | TRBV9 | NA | CASSSRGQGLTFF | TGTGCCAGCAGCTCAAGGGGTCAGGGGTTAACTTTCTTT
NA | TRBJ2-3 | TRBV6-6 | NA | CASSYPGISTDTQYF | TGTGCCAGCAGTTACCCGGGGATTAGCACAGATACGCAGTATTTT
NA | TRBJ1-1 | TRBV3-1/TRBV3-2 | NA | CASSPPSRVWTEAFF | TGTGCCAGCAGCCCCCCCTCGAGGGTATGGACTGAAGCTTTCTTT
NA | TRBJ2-5 | TRBV19 | NA | CASSMVHRETQYF | TGTGCCAGTAGTATGGTACATCGAGAGACCCAGTACTTC
NA | TRBJ2-7 | TRBV18 | TRBD1 | CASSPRQGKSYEQYF | TGTGCCAGCTCACCCCGACAGGGCAAATCCTACGAGCAGTACTTC
NA | TRBJ2-3 | TRBV10-3 | TRBD2 | CAIRPGLAGGLNTQYF | TGTGCCATCAGGCCGGGACTAGCGGGAGGGTTGAATACGCAGTATTTT
NA | TRBJ1-2 | TRBV10-3 | TRBD1 | CAITGTGFGDGYTF | TGTGCCATCACAGGGACAGGGTTTGGGGATGGCTACACCTTC
NA | TRBJ1-4 | TRBV18 | TRBD1 | CASSQGQVATNEKLFF | TGTGCCAGCTCACAGGGACAGGTCGCAACTAATGAAAAACTGTTTTTT
few | TRBJ1-3 | TRBV5-8 | TRBD1 | CASSWDRSSGNTIYF | TGTGCCAGCAGCTGGGACAGGAGCTCTGGAAACACCATATATTTT
NA | TRBJ1-1 | TRBV29-1 | NA | CSVEREGTEAFF | TGCAGCGTGGAGAGGGAGGGCACTGAAGCTTTCTTT
NA | TRBJ1-4 | TRBV7-3 | NA | CASSLRRAWEKLFF | TGTGCCAGCAGCTTAAGGAGGGCCTGGGAAAAACTGTTTTTT
NA | TRBJ1-2 | TRBV5-1 | NA | CASSLKGDYGYTF | TGCGCCAGCAGCTTGAAGGGGGACTATGGCTACACCTTC
NA | TRBJ1-1 | TRBV30 | NA | CAWSVLSGTEAFF | TGTGCCTGGAGTGTCTTATCGGGCACTGAAGCTTTCTTT
NA | TRBJ2-2 | TRBV10-3 | NA | CAISQLMNTGELFF | TGTGCCATCAGCCAACTCATGAATACCGGGGAGCTGTTTTTT
NA | TRBJ2-1 | TRBV9 | TRBD2 | CASSVGLAGGEQFF | TGTGCCAGCAGCGTAGGGCTAGCGGGCGGTGAGCAGTTCTTC
NA | TRBJ2-1 | TRBV29-1 | NA | CSVEEGRGGSYNEQFF | TGCAGCGTTGAAGAGGGCAGGGGTGGGTCCTACAATGAGCAGTTCTTC
many | TRBJ1-1 | TRBV19 | TRBD1 | CASSAAFTGVRTEAFF | TGTGCCAGTAGTGCGGCCTTTACAGGGGTACGCACTGAAGCTTTCTTT
once | TRBJ2-6 | TRBV9 | NA | CASSVRGTGANVLTF | TGTGCCAGCAGCGTAAGGGGCACTGGGGCCAACGTCCTGACTTTC
NA | TRBJ2-1 | TRBV9 | TRBD2 | CASSVSGSLYNEQFF | TGTGCCAGCAGCGTAAGCGGGAGCCTCTACAATGAGCAGTTCTTC
NA | TRBJ1-1 | TRBV6-6 | NA | CASSYTYSQNTEAFF | TGTGCCAGCAGTTACACCTACAGTCAGAACACTGAAGCTTTCTTT